Listed below are T cell receptor beta chains from one sample, sequenced in a study of blood T cell repertoires in COVID-19. Assay used: immunoSEQ multiplex PCR; TCRdb lists only in-frame clones, some missing. There are a few hundred thousand clones in the sample; approximately 82% occur only once, and 0.95% to 1.5% lies in the top ten. The material sequenced was peripheral blood. The receptor source for this set is a woman aged 50 to 60 with acute or convalescent COVID-19. Both conserved end residues are part of each CDR3.

V: TRBV29-1; J: TRBJ1-1; CDR3: CSASGENTEAFF
V: TRBV15; J: TRBJ1-1; CDR3: CATSRDRRNRGAEAFF
V: TRBV7-9; J: TRBJ2-7; CDR3: CASSLLRQSSYEQYF
V: TRBV29-1; J: TRBJ1-4; CDR3: CSGQTGQKDEKLFF
V: TRBV12-5; J: TRBJ2-2; CDR3: CASGPFQGTGELFF
V: TRBV6-1; J: TRBJ1-5; CDR3: CASSEALGTGSNQPQHF
V: TRBV30; J: TRBJ1-1; CDR3: CAWRLRLTGVGTEAFF
V: TRBV5-8; J: TRBJ2-7; CDR3: CAWMIWGGIEQYF
V: TRBV30; J: TRBJ1-2; CDR3: CKVVTGYGYTF
V: TRBV24-1; J: TRBJ2-3; CDR3: CASGGQDTQYF
V: TRBV19; J: TRBJ2-1; CDR3: CASSIDWEGRRFF
V: TRBV5-4; J: TRBJ2-2; CDR3: CASSSPASGGAGELFF
V: TRBV9; J: TRBJ2-1; CDR3: CASSPGVSYNEQFF
V: TRBV24-1; J: TRBJ2-1; CDR3: CATGGTRFDEQFF
V: TRBV7-9; J: TRBJ1-1; CDR3: CASSSHRDLNTEAFF
V: TRBV27; J: TRBJ1-4; CDR3: CASSRVRNEKLFF
V: TRBV18; J: TRBJ1-2; CDR3: CASSPRTGETYGYTF
V: TRBV5-5; J: TRBJ1-2; CDR3: CASSFHRDGYTF
V: TRBV19; J: TRBJ1-2; CDR3: CASSIGKGSYTF
V: TRBV6-6; J: TRBJ1-5; CDR3: CASIPGSLGNQPQHF
V: TRBV12-3/TRBV12-4; J: TRBJ1-2; CDR3: CASSLQGAYGYTF
V: TRBV19; J: TRBJ1-1; CDR3: CASSWNSNTEAFF
V: TRBV29-1; J: TRBJ1-1; CDR3: CSGGTANTEAFF
V: TRBV5-1; J: TRBJ1-2; CDR3: CASSLDEGYTF
V: TRBV7-6; J: TRBJ2-2; CDR3: CASSLGGQGKRYNTGELFF
V: TRBV5-6; J: TRBJ1-3; CDR3: CASSSSGTGRTTIYF
V: TRBV24-1; J: TRBJ1-2; CDR3: CATSPTDILYGYTF
V: TRBV7-9; J: TRBJ2-3; CDR3: CASRFTGTGSTDTQYF
V: TRBV3-1/TRBV3-2; J: TRBJ1-1; CDR3: CASSQGGAGYTEAFF
V: TRBV5-8; J: TRBJ1-1; CDR3: CASSLEGRGTEAFF
V: TRBV7-8; J: TRBJ2-7; CDR3: CASSSLAGDEQYF
V: TRBV5-4; J: TRBJ1-2; CDR3: CASSPAVLGGYGYTF
V: TRBV19; J: TRBJ1-1; CDR3: CATRGETGGAEAFF
V: TRBV6-2/TRBV6-3; J: TRBJ1-2; CDR3: CASTPGAGYTF
V: TRBV7-6; J: TRBJ2-2; CDR3: CASSLGEKTGNTGELFF
V: TRBV18; J: TRBJ2-7; CDR3: CASSPPSTSRVEQYF
V: TRBV20-1; J: TRBJ2-5; CDR3: CSASWRGGAETQYF
V: TRBV3-1/TRBV3-2; J: TRBJ2-5; CDR3: CASSPLQETQYF
V: TRBV11-2; J: TRBJ1-2; CDR3: CASSLGGQYYGYTF